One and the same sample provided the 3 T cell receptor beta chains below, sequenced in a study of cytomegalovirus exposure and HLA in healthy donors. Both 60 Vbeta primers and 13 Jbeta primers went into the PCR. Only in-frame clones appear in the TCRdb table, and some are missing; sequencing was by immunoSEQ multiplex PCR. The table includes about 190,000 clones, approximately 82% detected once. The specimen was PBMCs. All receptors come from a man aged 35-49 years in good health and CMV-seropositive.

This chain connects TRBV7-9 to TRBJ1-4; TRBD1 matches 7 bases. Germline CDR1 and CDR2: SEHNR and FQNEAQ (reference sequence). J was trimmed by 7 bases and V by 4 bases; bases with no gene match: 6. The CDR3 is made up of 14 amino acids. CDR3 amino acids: CASSYRQGAEKLFF. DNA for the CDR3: TGTGCCAGCAGCTACCGACAGGGTGCTGAAAAACTGTTTTTT.

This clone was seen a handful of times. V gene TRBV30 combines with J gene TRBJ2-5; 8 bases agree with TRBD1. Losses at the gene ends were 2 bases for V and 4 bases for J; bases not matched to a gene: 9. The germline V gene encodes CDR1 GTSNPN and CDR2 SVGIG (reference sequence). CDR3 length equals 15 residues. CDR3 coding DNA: TGTGCCTGGAGTCCCGGGGCAACAGGGGGAGAGACCCAGTACTTC. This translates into CAWSPGATGGETQYF.

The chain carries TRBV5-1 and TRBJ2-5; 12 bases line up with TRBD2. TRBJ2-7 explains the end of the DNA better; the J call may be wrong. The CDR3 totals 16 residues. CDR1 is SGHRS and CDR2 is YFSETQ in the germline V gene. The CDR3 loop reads CASSLEGLAGSYEQYF. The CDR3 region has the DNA TGCGCCAGCAGCTTGGAAGGACTAGCGGGATCCTACGAGCAGTACTTC.